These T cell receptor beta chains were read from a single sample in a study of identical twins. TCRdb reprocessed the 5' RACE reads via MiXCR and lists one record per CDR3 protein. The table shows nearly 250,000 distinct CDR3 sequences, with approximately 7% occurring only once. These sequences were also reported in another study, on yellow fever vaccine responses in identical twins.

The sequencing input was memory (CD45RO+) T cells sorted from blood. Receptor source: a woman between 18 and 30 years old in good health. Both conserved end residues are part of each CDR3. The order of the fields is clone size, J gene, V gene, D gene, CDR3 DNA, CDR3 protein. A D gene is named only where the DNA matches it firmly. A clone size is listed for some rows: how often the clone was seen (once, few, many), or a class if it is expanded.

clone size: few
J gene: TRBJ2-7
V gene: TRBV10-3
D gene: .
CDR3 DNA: TGTGCCATCAGTTCATCCGGGACTTCGGCCTACGAGCAGTACTTC
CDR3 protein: CAISSSGTSAYEQYF

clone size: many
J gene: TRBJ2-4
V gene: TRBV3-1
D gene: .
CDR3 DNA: TGTGCCAGCAGCTCCCGCGTTACGGGGCCGGGCAAAAACATTCAGTACTTC
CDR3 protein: CASSSRVTGPGKNIQYF

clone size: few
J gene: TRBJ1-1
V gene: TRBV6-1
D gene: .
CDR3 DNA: TGTGCCAGCAGTGAATGGGATCCCTCGGTCGCAGCTTTCTTT
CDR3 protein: CASSEWDPSVAAFF

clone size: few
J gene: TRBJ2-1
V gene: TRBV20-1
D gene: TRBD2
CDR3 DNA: TGCAGTGCTAGGACTAGCGGGAGCCGTTCCTACAATGAGCAGTTCTTC
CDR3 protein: CSARTSGSRSYNEQFF

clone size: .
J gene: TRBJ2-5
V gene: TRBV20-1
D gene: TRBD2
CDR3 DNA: TGCAGTGCTGCCCCCCCCGGGACTAGCACAGGGACCCAGTACTTC
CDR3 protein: CSAAPPGTSTGTQYF

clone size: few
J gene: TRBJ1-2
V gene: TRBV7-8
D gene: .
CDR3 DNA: TGTGCCAGCAGCTTAGTTGCGCAGGGTTGGGGCTATGGCTACACCTTC
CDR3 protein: CASSLVAQGWGYGYTF

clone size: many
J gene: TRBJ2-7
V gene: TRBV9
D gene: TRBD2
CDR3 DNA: TGTGCCAGCAGCGTAAATCCTAGCGGCAGCCCCTACGAGCAGTACTTC
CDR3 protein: CASSVNPSGSPYEQYF

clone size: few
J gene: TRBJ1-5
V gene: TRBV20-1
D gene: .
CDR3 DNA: TGCAGTGTGGGGCAGCTCAATCAGCCCCAGCATTTT
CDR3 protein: CSVGQLNQPQHF

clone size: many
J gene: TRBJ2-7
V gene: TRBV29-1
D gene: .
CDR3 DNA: TGCAGCGTTACCGGGCAGGGAGCCTACGAGCAGTACTTC
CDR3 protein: CSVTGQGAYEQYF

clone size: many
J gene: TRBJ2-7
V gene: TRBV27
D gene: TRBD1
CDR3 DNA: TGTGCCAGCAACCCTTCTGGGACAGGGAACTACGAGCAGTACTTC
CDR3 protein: CASNPSGTGNYEQYF

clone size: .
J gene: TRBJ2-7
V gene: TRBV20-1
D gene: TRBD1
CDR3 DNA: TGCAGTGTTCTTAAGGGGGCGCGCGAGCAGTACTTC
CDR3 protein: CSVLKGAREQYF

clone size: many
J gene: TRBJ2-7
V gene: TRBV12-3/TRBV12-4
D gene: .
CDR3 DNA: TGTGCCAGCAGCTACCCACCAGTGATCCACGAGCAGTACTTC
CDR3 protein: CASSYPPVIHEQYF

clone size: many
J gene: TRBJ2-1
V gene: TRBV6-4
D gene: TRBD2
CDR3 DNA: TGTGCCAGCAGTCCGGGTAGGAGCGGGAGTAATGAGCAGTTCTTC
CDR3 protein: CASSPGRSGSNEQFF

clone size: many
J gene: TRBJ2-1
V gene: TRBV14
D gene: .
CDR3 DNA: TGTGCCAGCAGTCCATCGACCGGACTCGCGAGCAATGAGCAGTTCTTC
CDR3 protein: CASSPSTGLASNEQFF

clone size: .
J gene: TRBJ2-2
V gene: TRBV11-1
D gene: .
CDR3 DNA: TGTGCCAGCAGCCCAGGCTGGCGTGACACCGGGGAGCTGTTTTTT
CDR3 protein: CASSPGWRDTGELFF

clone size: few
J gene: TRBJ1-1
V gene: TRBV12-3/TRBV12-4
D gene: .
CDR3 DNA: TGTGCCATCAAGCGGGGGCCCACTGAAGCTTTCTTT
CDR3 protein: CAIKRGPTEAFF

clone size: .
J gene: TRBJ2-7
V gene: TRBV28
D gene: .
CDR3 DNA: TGTGCCAGCACCTCCGGACAGAACTACGAGCAGTACTTC
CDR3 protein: CASTSGQNYEQYF

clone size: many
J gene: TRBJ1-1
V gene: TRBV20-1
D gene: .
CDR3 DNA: TGCAGTGTGAAGGCGAACACTGAAGCTTTCTTT
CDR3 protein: CSVKANTEAFF

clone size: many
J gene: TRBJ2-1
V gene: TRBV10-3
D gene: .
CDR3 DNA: TGTGCCATCAGTGAGTCGATCCGGCGGGGAACCTACAATGAGCAGTTCTTC
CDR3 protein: CAISESIRRGTYNEQFF

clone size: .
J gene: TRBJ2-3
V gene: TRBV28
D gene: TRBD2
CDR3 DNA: TGTGCCAGCAGTTTTTTGTCTAGCGGGAGGGCGCGTACGCAGTATTTT
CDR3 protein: CASSFLSSGRARTQYF

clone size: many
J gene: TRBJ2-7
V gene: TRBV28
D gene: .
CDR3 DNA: TGTGCCAGCAGAACAGGGACGCTCAGGAAATACGAGCAGTACTTC
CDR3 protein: CASRTGTLRKYEQYF

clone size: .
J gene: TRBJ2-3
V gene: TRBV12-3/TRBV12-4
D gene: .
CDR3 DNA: TGTGCCACCAGTTTGGGAGATACGCAGTATTTT
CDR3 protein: CATSLGDTQYF

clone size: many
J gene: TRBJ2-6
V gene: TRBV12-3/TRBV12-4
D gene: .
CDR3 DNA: TGTGCCAGCAGTTTTGGGCCCTCTGGGGCCAACGTCCTGACTTTC
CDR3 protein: CASSFGPSGANVLTF

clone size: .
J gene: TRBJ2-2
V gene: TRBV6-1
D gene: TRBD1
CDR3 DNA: TGTGCCAGCAGCCTACCAGAGACAGGGGGTCTGGACACCGGGGAGCTGTTTTTT
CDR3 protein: CASSLPETGGLDTGELFF

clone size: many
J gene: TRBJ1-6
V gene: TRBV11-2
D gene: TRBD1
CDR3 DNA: TGTGCCAGCAGCTTAGATCGACAGGGTACGGGCTCCTATAATTCACCCCTCCACTTT
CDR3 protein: CASSLDRQGTGSYNSPLHF

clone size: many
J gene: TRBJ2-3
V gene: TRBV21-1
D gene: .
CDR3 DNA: TGTGCCAGCAGCAAAGGTTTCCCAGACCCAGATACGCAGTATTTT
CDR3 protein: CASSKGFPDPDTQYF

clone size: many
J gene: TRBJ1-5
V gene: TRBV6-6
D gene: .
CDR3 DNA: TGTGCCAGCCAGGGCGCATTTCAGCCCCAGCATTTT
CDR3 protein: CASQGAFQPQHF

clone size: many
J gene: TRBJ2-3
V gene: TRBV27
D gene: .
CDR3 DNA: TGTGCCAGCAGTTTAAAGTCGAGGGAGTACACAGATACGCAGTATTTT
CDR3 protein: CASSLKSREYTDTQYF

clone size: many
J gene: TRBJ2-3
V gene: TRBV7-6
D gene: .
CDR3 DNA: TGTGCCAGCAGCTTAGGGGCGAAGGGCACAGATACGCAGTATTTT
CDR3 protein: CASSLGAKGTDTQYF

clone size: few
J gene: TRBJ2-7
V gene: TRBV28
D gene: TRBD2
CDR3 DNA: TGTGCCAGCAGGGGAGGGGCAGTCGTATCCTACGAGCAGTACTTC
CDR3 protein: CASRGGAVVSYEQYF

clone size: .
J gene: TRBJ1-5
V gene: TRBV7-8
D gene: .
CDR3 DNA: TGTGCCAGCAGCTTAGCGCCTCAGCCCCAGCATTTT
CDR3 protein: CASSLAPQPQHF

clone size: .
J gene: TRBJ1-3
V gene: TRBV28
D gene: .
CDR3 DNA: TGTGCCAGCAGCAGGACAGCCTCTGGAAACACCATATATTTT
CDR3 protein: CASSRTASGNTIYF

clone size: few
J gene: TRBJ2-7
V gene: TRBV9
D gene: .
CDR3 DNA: TGTGCCAGCAGCGTAACTGGAGCGGACTCCTACGAGCAGTACTTC
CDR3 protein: CASSVTGADSYEQYF

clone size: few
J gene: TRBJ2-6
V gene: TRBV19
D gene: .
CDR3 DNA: TGTGCCAGTAGTCACGCCAACGTCCTGACTTTC
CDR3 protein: CASSHANVLTF

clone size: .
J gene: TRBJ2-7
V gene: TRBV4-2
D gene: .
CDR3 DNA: TGTGCCAGCAGCCTCCAGGGGACGCGCGGGAACGAGCAGTACTTC
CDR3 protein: CASSLQGTRGNEQYF

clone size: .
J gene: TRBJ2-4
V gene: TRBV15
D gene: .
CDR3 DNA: TGTGCCACCAGCAGAGGCCTGGAGGGAGCCAATAGCATTCAGTACTTC
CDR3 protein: CATSRGLEGANSIQYF

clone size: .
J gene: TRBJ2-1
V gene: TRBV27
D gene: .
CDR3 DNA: TGTGCCAGCACGGGAGCAGAGGGGGGCATCTACAATGAGCAGTTCTTC
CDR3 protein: CASTGAEGGIYNEQFF

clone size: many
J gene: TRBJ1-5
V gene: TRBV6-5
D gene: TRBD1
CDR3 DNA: TGTGCCAGCAGATTACAGGGGAATCAGCCCCAGCATTTT
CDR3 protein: CASRLQGNQPQHF

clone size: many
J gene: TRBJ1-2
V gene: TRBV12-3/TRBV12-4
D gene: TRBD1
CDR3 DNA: TGTGCCAGCTCCCTCCTAGGGGGCAGCTATGGCTACACCTTC
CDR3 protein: CASSLLGGSYGYTF

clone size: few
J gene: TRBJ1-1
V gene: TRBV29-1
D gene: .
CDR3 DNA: TGCAGCGTTACCAGGGACGGCACTGAAGCTTTCTTT
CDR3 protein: CSVTRDGTEAFF

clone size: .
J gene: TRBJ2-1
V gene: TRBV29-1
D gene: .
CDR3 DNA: TGCAGCGTTGGATTGGGGTGGAGGGGCAATGAGCAGTTCTTC
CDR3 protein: CSVGLGWRGNEQFF

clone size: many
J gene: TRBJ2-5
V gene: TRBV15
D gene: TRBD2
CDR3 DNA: TGTGCCACCAGCAGAGATAAAGCGGGACCGGAGACCCAGTACTTC
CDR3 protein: CATSRDKAGPETQYF